This note documents a single T cell receptor beta chain sequence. Its target is unknown. This entry belongs to a study of a mutant IDH1 vaccine in newly diagnosed glioma. Study as a whole: Previous treatment comprised radiotherapy, temozolomide, or both, mostly both.

Only in-frame clones appear in the TCRdb table, and some are missing; sequencing was by immunoSEQ multiplex PCR. The sample has more than 20,000 clones; around 85% are singletons. Trimming stripped 5 bases from V and 8 bases from J, with 15 bases between. CDR3 length: 13 amino acids. Germline V gene sequence: CDR1 MNHEY, CDR2 SMNVEV (reference sequence). General study results and limits: Detectable vaccine-induced immune responses arose in more than 85% of patients.

Specified time point: baseline, week 1 (first vaccination visit). The sample's treatment: pre-vaccination baseline after standard-of-care therapy. This sample comprised PBMCs, obtained from a glioma patient treated with radiotherapy, temozolomide or both. The rearrangement joins TRBV27 to TRBJ1-2, with D maybe TRBD1 (6 bases). The clonotype was recovered from a man between 40 and 49 years old with glioma. The CDR3 DNA reads as TGTGCCAGCAGTGCCAACAGGGATAGGGGCTACACCTTC. It codes for CASSANRDRGYTF.